This T cell receptor (beta chain) was identified in a study of T-cell memory formation after mild COVID-19. Study findings and constraints: Memory cells collected pre-infection included some clones that later responded, suggesting cross-reactive memory joined. Among clones contracting day 15 to 85, CD4/CD8 was balanced, whereas later expanders leaned CD4+. CD4+ contracting clones were found mainly in CM and EM, and CD8+ ones in EMRA.

V was clipped by 3 bases and J by 10 bases; unmatched bases: 9. This CDR3 spans 15 amino acids. Germline V gene lookup returns CDR1 SGHRS and CDR2 YFSETQ. Constant-segment primers and 5'RACE yielded cDNA libraries for TCR alpha and TCR beta, each carrying sample barcodes and UMIs. MiXCR was run by TCRdb on the 5' RACE reads, yielding one entry per CDR3 protein. Of approximately 190,000 distinct CDR3 sequences listed, around 20% are singletons. As regards this clonotype: The antigen is not known.

The receptor was derived from an adult woman who had mild COVID-19 (a few samples of this study predate the infection). Cell type and time point are not known. V gene TRBV5-1 combines with J gene TRBJ2-1, with 11 positions matching TRBD2. Sequenced material: PBMCs or a T cell subset sorted from them (not recorded which). CDR3 sequence reads: CASSSRLAGTSEQFF. The CDR3 DNA sequence: TGCGCCAGCAGCTCCCGACTAGCGGGGACCAGCGAGCAGTTCTTC.